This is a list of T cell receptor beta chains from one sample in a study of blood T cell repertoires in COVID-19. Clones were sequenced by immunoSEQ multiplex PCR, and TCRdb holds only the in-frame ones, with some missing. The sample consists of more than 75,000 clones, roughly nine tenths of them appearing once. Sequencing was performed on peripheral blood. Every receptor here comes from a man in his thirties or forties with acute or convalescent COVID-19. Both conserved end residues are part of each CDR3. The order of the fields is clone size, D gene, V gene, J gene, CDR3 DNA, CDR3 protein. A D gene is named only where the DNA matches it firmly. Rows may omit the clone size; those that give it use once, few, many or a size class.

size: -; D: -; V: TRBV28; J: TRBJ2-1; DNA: TGTGCCAGCAGTTCTCCCGGGACTTCCAATGAGCAGTTCTTC; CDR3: CASSSPGTSNEQFF
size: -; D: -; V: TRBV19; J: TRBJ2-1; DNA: TGTGCCAGTAGTTTGGGGACGGGGACTTACAATGAGCAGTTCTTC; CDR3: CASSLGTGTYNEQFF
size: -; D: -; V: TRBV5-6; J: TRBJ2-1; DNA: TGTGCCAGCAGGTATTCCTACAATGAGCAGTTCTTC; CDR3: CASRYSYNEQFF
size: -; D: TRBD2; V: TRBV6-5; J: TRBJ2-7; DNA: TGTGCCAGCCACGGGACTAGAAACTTCGAGCAGTACTTC; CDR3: CASHGTRNFEQYF
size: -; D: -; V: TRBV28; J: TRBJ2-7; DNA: TGTGCCAGCAGTTTAGGGACATACGAGCAGTACTTC; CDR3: CASSLGTYEQYF
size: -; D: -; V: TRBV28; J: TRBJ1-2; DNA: TGTGCCAGCTCCCGCACGCAGGGAAGGGATGGCTACACCTTC; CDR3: CASSRTQGRDGYTF
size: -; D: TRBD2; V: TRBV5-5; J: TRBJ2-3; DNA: TGTGCCAGCAGCTTCGCTAGCGGGAGCACAGATACGCAGTATTTT; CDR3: CASSFASGSTDTQYF
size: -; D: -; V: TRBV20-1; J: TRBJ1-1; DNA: TGCAGTGCTAGACGCCAGAGGGAGGCTTTCTTT; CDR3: CSARRQREAFF
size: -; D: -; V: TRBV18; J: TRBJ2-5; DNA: TGTGCCAGCTCACCGAGCGAGACCCAGTACTTC; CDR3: CASSPSETQYF
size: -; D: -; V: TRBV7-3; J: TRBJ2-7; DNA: TGTGCCAGCAGCTATGAGACGGGCTACGAGCAGTACTTC; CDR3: CASSYETGYEQYF
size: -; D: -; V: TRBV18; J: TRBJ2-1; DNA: TGTGCCAGCTCACCCCGACCGGGCAATGAGCAGTTCTTC; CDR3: CASSPRPGNEQFF
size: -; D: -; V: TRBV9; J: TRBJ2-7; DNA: TGTGCCAGCAGCGTAGGCCCTAGCGTGTACGAGCAGTACTTC; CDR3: CASSVGPSVYEQYF
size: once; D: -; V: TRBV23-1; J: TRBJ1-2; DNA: TGCCCCAAGGGGGACACGTATGGCTACACCTTC; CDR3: CPKGDTYGYTF
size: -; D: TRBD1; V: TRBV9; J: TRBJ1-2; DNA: TGTGCCAGCAGCCCAGGACAGGGGGACTATGGCTACACCTTC; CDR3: CASSPGQGDYGYTF
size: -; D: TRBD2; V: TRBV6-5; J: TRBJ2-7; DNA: TGTGCCAGCAGTTCACCGGGACTAGCGGGAGACGAGCAGTACTTC; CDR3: CASSSPGLAGDEQYF
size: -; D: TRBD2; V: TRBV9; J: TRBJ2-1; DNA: TGTGCCAGCAGCGTAGGCGGGGGGGCCTCCTACAATGAGCAGTTCTTC; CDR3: CASSVGGGASYNEQFF
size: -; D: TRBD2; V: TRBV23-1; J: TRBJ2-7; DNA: TGCGCCAGCAGTCAGCCCACCACTAGCGGGGCCTTCGGGGAGCAGTACTTC; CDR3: CASSQPTTSGAFGEQYF
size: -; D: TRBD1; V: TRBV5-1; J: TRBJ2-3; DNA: TGCGCCAGCAGCTCAGGAACAGGGGCGGTAGCCACAGATACGCAGTATTTT; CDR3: CASSSGTGAVATDTQYF
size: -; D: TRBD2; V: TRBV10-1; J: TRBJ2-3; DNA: TGCGCCAGCAGTGAGAACAGCGGGATTTCTAGCACAGATACGCAGTATTTT; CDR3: CASSENSGISSTDTQYF
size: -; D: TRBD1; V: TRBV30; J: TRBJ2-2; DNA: TGTGCCTGGAGTGAGGGGGGACAGGGGAGCGGGGAGCTGTTTTTT; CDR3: CAWSEGGQGSGELFF
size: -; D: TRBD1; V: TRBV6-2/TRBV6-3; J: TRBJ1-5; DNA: TGTGCCAGCAGTTTCATGACAGGGTGGCGCAATCAGCCCCAGCATTTT; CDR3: CASSFMTGWRNQPQHF
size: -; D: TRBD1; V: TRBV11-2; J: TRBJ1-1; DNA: TGTGCCAGCAGCCAGACGACAGGGCCGAACACTGAAGCTTTCTTT; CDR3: CASSQTTGPNTEAFF
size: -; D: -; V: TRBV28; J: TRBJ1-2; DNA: TGTGCCAGCAGGACGAAACAGGTGCACTATGGCTACACCTTC; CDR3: CASRTKQVHYGYTF
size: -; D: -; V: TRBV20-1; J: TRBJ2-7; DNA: TGCAGTGCTAGTGGGACTGGAAACTACGAGCAGTACTTC; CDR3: CSASGTGNYEQYF
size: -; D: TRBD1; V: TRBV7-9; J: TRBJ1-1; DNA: TGTGCCAGCAGCTGGGACAGGCTGAACACTGAAGCTTTCTTT; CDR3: CASSWDRLNTEAFF
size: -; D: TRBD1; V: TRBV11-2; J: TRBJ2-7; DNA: TGTGCCAGCAGCTTAGGGGACAGGGGGCCTGGCGAGCAGTACTTC; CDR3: CASSLGDRGPGEQYF
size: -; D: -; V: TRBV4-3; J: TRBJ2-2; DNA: TGCGCCAGCAGCCAATTGGCAAACACCGGGGAGCTGTTTTTT; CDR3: CASSQLANTGELFF
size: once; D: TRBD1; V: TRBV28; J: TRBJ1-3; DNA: TGTGCCAGCGCCGGGACAGTAGGACCCCTCGGAAACACCATATATTTT; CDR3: CASAGTVGPLGNTIYF
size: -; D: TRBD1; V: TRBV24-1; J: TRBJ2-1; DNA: TGTGCCACCAGTGATGCGGACAGGGACTACAATGAGCAGTTCTTC; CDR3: CATSDADRDYNEQFF
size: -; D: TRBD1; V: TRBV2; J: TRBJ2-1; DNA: TGTGCCAGCAGGGGCCACAGGGGTGAGCAGTTCTTC; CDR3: CASRGHRGEQFF
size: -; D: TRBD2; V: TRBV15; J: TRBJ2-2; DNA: TGTGCCACCAGCAGAGGAGGGATGCGGGAGTACAACACCGGGGAGCTGTTTTTT; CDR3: CATSRGGMREYNTGELFF
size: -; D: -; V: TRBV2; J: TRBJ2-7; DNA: TGTGCCAGCAGTGAAGGGGTTAGGGGGTACTTC; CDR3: CASSEGVRGYF
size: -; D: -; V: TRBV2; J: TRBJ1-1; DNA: TGTGCCAGTGTGGGGGGTAGGTGGTCTGAAGCTTTCTTT; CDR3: CASVGGRWSEAFF
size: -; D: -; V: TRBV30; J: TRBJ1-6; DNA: TGTGCCTGGAGAGGGTCGTCCAGGGGCTATAATTCACCCCTCCACTTT; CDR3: CAWRGSSRGYNSPLHF
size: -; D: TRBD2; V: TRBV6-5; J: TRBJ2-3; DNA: TGTGCCAGCAGTTACGGAGCGGGAGCCCACACAGATACGCAGTATTTT; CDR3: CASSYGAGAHTDTQYF
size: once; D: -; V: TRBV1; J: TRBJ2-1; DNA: TGCACCAGCAGCAAAGGACTAGCCCCTAACAATGAGCAGTTCTTC; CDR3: CTSSKGLAPNNEQFF
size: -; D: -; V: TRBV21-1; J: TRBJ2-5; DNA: TGTGCCAGCAGCAAAGTCGGCAGGGGCCTCCAAGAGACCCAGTACTTC; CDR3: CASSKVGRGLQETQYF
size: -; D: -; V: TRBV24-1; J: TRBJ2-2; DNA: TGTGCCACCAGTGACCCGGGCTTGCGCGAGGGTGACGGGGAGCTGTTTTTT; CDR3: CATSDPGLREGDGELFF
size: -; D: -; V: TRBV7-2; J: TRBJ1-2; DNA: TGTGCCAGCAGCTTAGCCCCACTACAGGGCTCATCCGAAGGCTACACCTTC; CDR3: CASSLAPLQGSSEGYTF
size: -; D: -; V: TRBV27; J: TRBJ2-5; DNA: TGTGCCAGCAGTTTCCTCCAAGAGACCCAGTACTTC; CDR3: CASSFLQETQYF
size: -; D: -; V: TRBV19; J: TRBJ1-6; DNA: TGTGCCAGTAGTATTAAAGGCGGCAATTCACCCCTCCACTTT; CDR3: CASSIKGGNSPLHF
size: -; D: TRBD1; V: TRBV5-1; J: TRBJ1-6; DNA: TGCGCCAGCAGCTTGGGGCAGGGGGACTCACCCCTCCACTTT; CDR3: CASSLGQGDSPLHF
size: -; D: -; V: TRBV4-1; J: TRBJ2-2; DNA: TGCGCCAGCAGCCCGGATTCGGACACAATAAAGATCAAGACCGGGGAGCTGTTTTTT; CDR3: CASSPDSDTIKIKTGELFF
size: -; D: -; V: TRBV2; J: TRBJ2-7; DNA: TGTGCCAGCAGTGAAGCGCGACAGGTGCCTAACGAGCAGTACTTC; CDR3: CASSEARQVPNEQYF
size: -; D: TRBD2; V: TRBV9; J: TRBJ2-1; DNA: TGTGCCAGCAGCGTAGGACTAGCGGAGTACAATGAGCAGTTCTTC; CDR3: CASSVGLAEYNEQFF
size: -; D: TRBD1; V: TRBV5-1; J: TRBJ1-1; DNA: TGCGCCAGCAGCCCAAGGGGACAGATGAACACTGAAGCTTTCTTT; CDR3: CASSPRGQMNTEAFF
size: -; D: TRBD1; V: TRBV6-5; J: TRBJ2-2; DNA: TGTGCCAGCACCGGGACAGTCAAGGCCGGGGAGCTGTTTTTT; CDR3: CASTGTVKAGELFF
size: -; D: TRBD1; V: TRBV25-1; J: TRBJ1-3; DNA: TGTGCCAGCAGTGATTTGACAGGGACTGGAAACACCATATATTTT; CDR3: CASSDLTGTGNTIYF